What follows are 21 T cell receptor beta chains derived from one specimen sequenced in a study of blood T cell repertoires in COVID-19. TCRdb keeps only in-frame clones here, not all; method: immunoSEQ multiplex PCR. The sample contains some 200,000 clones, approximately 86% of which appear only once. The specimen sequenced was peripheral blood. These receptors all stem from a woman younger than 45 with COVID-19, enrolled during active disease.

The chain recombines TRBV11-3 with TRBJ2-7; 8 bases agree with TRBD1. Germline V gene sequence: CDR1 SGHNT, CDR2 YENEEA. The V and J ends lost 5 bases and 5 bases, in that order; junction bases with no gene match: 5. The CDR3 sequence is 13 residues long. As DNA, the CDR3 is TGTGCCAGCAGCCCGGGACAGGACCACGAGCAGTACTTC. This sequence encodes CASSPGQDHEQYF.

This sequence joins TRBV6-1 and TRBJ2-6; TRBD1 agrees at 8 bases. V dropped 1 base and J dropped 1; count of bases not matched to a gene: 6. This CDR3 spans 18 amino acids. Germline CDR1 and CDR2: MNHNS and SASEGT. Here the CDR3 DNA reads TGTGCCAGCAGTGAAGTAGGACAGGGCCTATCTGGGGCCAACGTCCTGACTTTC. It translates to CASSEVGQGLSGANVLTF.

This rearrangement joins TRBV11-2 to TRBJ2-5, with 8 nucleotides matching TRBD1. Germline V gives CDR1 SGHAT, CDR2 FQNNGV. The CDR3 is 15 residues long. Germline trimming cut 3 bases from V and 5 bases from J; bases unmatched to any gene: 8. The CDR3, as DNA: TGTGCCAGCAGCTTTCAAACAGGGGGGACGGAGACCCAGTACTTC. It specifies CASSFQTGGTETQYF.

V gene TRBV19 combines with J gene TRBJ1-2; D is perhaps TRBD1 (6 bases). This CDR3 region has 14 residues. Per the germline V gene, CDR1 is LNHDA and CDR2 is SQIVND (reference sequence). Trimming took 3 bases from V and 2 from J, leaving 10 bases between them. CDR3 amino acids: CASSIAGANYGYTF. CDR3 sequence (DNA): TGTGCCAGTAGTATCGCGGGGGCCAACTATGGCTACACCTTC.

This clone was recorded a few times. The CDR3 reads CASRFVPGNEQFF. In nucleotides, the CDR3 is TGTGCCAGTAGATTCGTCCCAGGCAATGAGCAGTTCTTC. The V gene is TRBV19, the J gene TRBJ2-1; unclear D gene. Trimming pared 6 bases from V and 6 bases from J, leaving 12 bases between. Germline-derived CDR1 and CDR2 are LNHDA and SQIVND (reference sequence). This CDR3 has 13 amino acids.

The chain recombines TRBV15 with TRBJ1-4; D not certain. The germline V and J ends were trimmed by 1 base and 7 bases, with 7 bases remaining between them. The CDR3 covers 13 residues. Germline CDR1 and CDR2: LNHNV and YYDKDF (reference sequence). The chain's CDR3 is CATSRAVTEKLFF. Here the CDR3 DNA reads TGTGCCACCAGCAGAGCGGTCACTGAAAAACTGTTTTTT.

This clone has a handful of counts. The rearrangement joins TRBV18 to TRBJ2-7, with 7 bases that match TRBD1. The V and J ends lost 3 bases and 0 bases, in that order; junction bases with no gene match: 2. There are 14 residues in the CDR3. The germline V gene has CDR1 KGHSH and CDR2 LQKENI. The CDR3 reads CASSPGTASYEQYF. The CDR3 DNA sequence: TGTGCCAGCTCACCCGGGACAGCCTCCTACGAGCAGTACTTC.

The genes are TRBV13 and TRBJ1-5; D gene uncertain. In germline, CDR1 is PRHDT, CDR2 FYEKMQ (reference sequence). The CDR3 is 10 amino acids. Trimming took off 8 bases at V and 11 bases at J, with 10 bases between the two ends. CDR3 sequence (DNA): TGTGCCAGCCCATCTGAGGCCCAGCATTTT. It is translated as CASPSEAQHF.

This sequence joins TRBV6-5 and TRBJ2-1, with a tentative D call TRBD2 (6 bases). V lost 8 bases, J lost 6 bases, and 14 bases lay in between. The CDR3 spans 13 residues. Germline assignment: CDR1 MNHEY and CDR2 SVGAGI. CDR3 loop: CASGGTLGNEQFF. The CDR3 DNA reads as TGTGCCAGCGGGGGGACCCTTGGCAATGAGCAGTTCTTC.

The J gene is TRBJ2-2, the V gene TRBV18, with D perhaps TRBD2 (5 bases). V shed 2 bases and J shed 3 bases, with 22 bases lying between them. The CDR3 consists of 19 residues. The germline gives CDR1 KGHSH, CDR2 LQKENI. For the CDR3, the DNA is TGTGCCAGCTCACCATACCTCACCTCGGCGGGTCGGGACACCGGGGAGCTGTTTTTT. This sequence encodes CASSPYLTSAGRDTGELFF.

The J gene is TRBJ1-2, the V gene TRBV19; D might be TRBD1 (6 bases). The CDR3 covers 14 residues. Germline-derived CDR1 and CDR2 are LNHDA and SQIVND (reference sequence). V was pared by 5 bases and J by 0 bases, with 10 bases between. CDR3 coding DNA: TGTGCCAGTAGTTTAGGGACAACTAACTATGGCTACACCTTC. This codes for CASSLGTTNYGYTF.

J is TRBJ1-1 and V is TRBV5-1; D might be TRBD1 (5 bases). This CDR3 contains 14 residues. V lost 3 bases, J lost 4 bases, and 13 bases lay in between. Germline-derived CDR1 and CDR2 are SGHRS and YFSETQ. The CDR3 sequence is CASSYNRWGTEAFF. The CDR3 bases are TGCGCCAGCAGCTATAACAGGTGGGGCACTGAAGCTTTCTTT.

The chain combines TRBV27 with TRBJ2-1, with 8 nucleotides matching TRBD1. V lost 4 bases to trimming and J lost 7 bases; unmatched junction nucleotides: 3. The CDR3 covers 13 residues. Germline CDR1 MNHEY, CDR2 SMNVEV (reference sequence). The DNA of the CDR3 is TGTGCCAGCAGTTCAAGGACAGGGAATGAGCAGTTCTTC. Amino acid sequence: CASSSRTGNEQFF.

V is TRBV29-1 and J is TRBJ1-1; D not resolved. Trimming removed 0 bases from V and 1 base from J, with 15 bases in between. Germline values: CDR1 SQVTM, CDR2 ANQGSEA. This CDR3 is built from 16 residues. CDR3 sequence: CSVEDVPQPANTEAFF. The DNA for the CDR3 is TGCAGCGTTGAAGATGTGCCACAGCCCGCGAACACTGAAGCTTTCTTT.

This chain links TRBV15 with TRBJ2-7, with 7 bases identical to TRBD2. The CDR3 loop spans 15 amino acids. V shed 0 bases and J 0 bases; nucleotides not matched to a gene: 2. CDR1 is LNHNV and CDR2 is YYDKDF in the germline V gene (reference sequence). CDR3 region: CATSRDIAGSYEQYF. For the CDR3, the DNA is TGTGCCACCAGCAGAGATATAGCGGGCTCCTACGAGCAGTACTTC.

The chain combines TRBV2 with TRBJ1-6, with 9 bases identical to TRBD1. The ends lost 6 bases at V and 7 bases at J; junction bases unmatched: 4. The CDR3 is 14 residues long. CDR1 is SNHLY, CDR2 FYNNEI, per germline. The CDR3 nucleotides are TGTGCCAGCAGAAGGGACAGGGTAAATTCACCCCTCCACTTT. Its protein product is CASRRDRVNSPLHF.

This chain connects TRBV18 to TRBJ2-7, with 8 bases lining up with TRBD1. Trimming took 4 bases from V and 2 from J; bases not matched to a gene: 7. The germline V gene encodes CDR1 KGHSH and CDR2 LQKENI. The CDR3 has 15 amino acids. CDR3 sequence: CASSRWDRTTYEQYF. DNA for the CDR3: TGTGCCAGCTCACGGTGGGACAGGACAACCTACGAGCAGTACTTC.

V and J are TRBV20-1 and TRBJ1-5, with D unclear. The V end was cut by 3 bases, the J end by 7 bases, with 13 bases between. Germline assignment: CDR1 DFQATT and CDR2 SNEGSKA (reference sequence). CDR3 size: 13 residues. The CDR3 nucleotides read TGCAGTGCTAGTGTGGAGGGAGGGCAGCCCCAGCATTTT. Translating it yields CSASVEGGQPQHF.

This chain links TRBV7-2 with TRBJ2-7; the match to TRBD2 covers 7 bases. From germline, CDR1 is SGHTA and CDR2 FQGNSA. CDR3 length: 14 amino acids. The J segment lost 5 bases and the V segment lost 4 bases, leaving 8 bases of the junction unmatched. CDR3 protein: CASSSFGTTDEQYF. As DNA, the CDR3 is TGTGCCAGCAGCTCTTTTGGGACTACCGACGAGCAGTACTTC.

In regard to this clone: This sample includes further DNA sequences coding for the same CDR3. The rearrangement uses TRBV9 and TRBJ2-3; TRBD2 matches 16 bases. Germline-derived CDR1 and CDR2 are SGDLS and YYNGEE. The CDR3 has 15 residues. After removal of 2 bases from V and 6 bases from J, the junction contained 0 bases not matched to a gene. The CDR3 region has the DNA TGTGCCAGCAGCGTGGGACTAGCGGGGGGGGATACGCAGTATTTT. This translates into CASSVGLAGGDTQYF.

The V gene is TRBV7-2, the J gene TRBJ2-3, with 11 nucleotides matching TRBD2. The V gene's germline CDR1 is SGHTA and CDR2 FQGNSA. The CDR3 runs to 19 residues. Trimming removed 3 bases from V and 0 bases from J; junction bases left unmatched: 11. CDR3 nucleotide sequence: TGTGCCAGCAGCTTCCCCGCGTTAGCGGGAGGGACTAGCACAGATACGCAGTATTTT. Translating it yields CASSFPALAGGTSTDTQYF. The complete variable domain, with remaining parts taken from reference TRBV7-2 and TRBJ2-3, reads GAGVSQSPSNKVTEKGKDVELRCDPISGHTALYWYRQSLGQGLEFLIYFQGNSAPDKSGLPSDRFSAERTGGSVSTLTIQRTQQEDSAVYLCASSFPALAGGTSTDTQYFGPGTRLTVL.